What follows describes a single TCR beta chain. Its target antigen remains unknown. Qualities for individual bases were not recorded, and no much larger clone is one base off. Preparation of the library involved PCR. Data came from an Illumina HiSeq 2500. TCR library preparation used molecular barcoding, with unique molecular identifiers applied to normalize quantification of the TCRbeta repertoire. TCRdb took the public reads, trimmed them with fastp at Q25, ran MiXCR for clone calling and kept in-frame beta chains. Each entry merges the rows of one CDR3 protein and shows their most common DNA and genes. This sample has about 610,000 distinct CDR3 sequences in its table, and 8% to 11% of those were observed once. The ten top clones hold 4% of the sample. The data were obtained in a study of T-cell reconstitution after alpha-beta-depleted transplantation in children (dated by TCRdb to the mid-2010s). Background on the whole study: Using TCR repertoire profiling, the study quantitatively followed how T-cell immune reconstitution unfolded in children after TCRalphabeta/CD19-depleted allogeneic hematopoietic cell transplantation.

In the germline V gene, CDR1 corresponds to ENHRY and CDR2 to SYGVKD. V drops 4 bases and J drops 2 bases, leaving 12 bases in between. Spanning cysteine to phenylalanine, the CDR3 consists of 14 amino acids. The DNA shown is the 42-base CDR3, in frame from base 1. Recombination connected TRBV10-3 to TRBJ2-7, with no confident D gene call. Sequences were derived from PBMCs from the stem cell graft donor, sampled from the stem cell graft. The TCR was taken from a human donor who donated a stem cell graft to a child with acute myeloid leukemia. CDR3 region: CAISAVVSPYEQYF. Read as DNA, the sequence is TGTGCCATCAGTGCGGTCGTAAGCCCCTACGAGCAGTACTTC.